The 3 T cell receptor beta chains listed next were all sequenced from one sample in a study of cytomegalovirus exposure and HLA in healthy donors. PCR employed 60 Vbeta and 13 Jbeta primers. Method: immunoSEQ multiplex PCR; TCRdb's copy keeps in-frame clones and lacks some. The top ten hold 4.9% of the sample, which has about 76,000 clones, 72% seen once. Specimen: PBMCs. Every receptor here comes from a man in his 60s in good health and CMV-seropositive.

The V and J genes are TRBV10-3 and TRBJ1-2; perhaps TRBD1 as D (5 bases). CDR1 is ENHRY and CDR2 is SYGVKD in the germline V gene. The V and J ends lost 0 bases and 6 bases respectively, with 8 bases between them. CDR3 size: 13 residues. CDR3 nucleotide sequence: TGTGCCATCAGTGAGTCCCGGGGGGATGGCTACACCTTC. Its protein is CAISESRGDGYTF.

This clone was observed once. The V call is TRBV4-1, the J call TRBJ2-7, with 8 bases aligning to TRBD2. The CDR3 is 17 residues long. Germline values: CDR1 MGHRA, CDR2 YSYEKL. Germline trimming cut 0 bases from V and 3 bases from J; bases unmatched to any gene: 10. The CDR3 reads CASSQEASGGGNYEQYF. The CDR3 DNA is TGCGCCAGCAGCCAAGAAGCCTCGGGAGGGGGAAACTACGAGCAGTACTTC.

The chain carries TRBV5-1 and TRBJ1-2, with unresolved D. The CDR3 loop spans 13 amino acids. Looked up from germline, CDR1 is SGHRS and CDR2 is YFSETQ. Trimming removed 1 base from V and 8 bases from J, with 12 bases in between. The CDR3 DNA is TGCGCCAGCAGCTTGCGGGGTGGAGAGGGCTACACCTTC. It encodes CASSLRGGEGYTF.